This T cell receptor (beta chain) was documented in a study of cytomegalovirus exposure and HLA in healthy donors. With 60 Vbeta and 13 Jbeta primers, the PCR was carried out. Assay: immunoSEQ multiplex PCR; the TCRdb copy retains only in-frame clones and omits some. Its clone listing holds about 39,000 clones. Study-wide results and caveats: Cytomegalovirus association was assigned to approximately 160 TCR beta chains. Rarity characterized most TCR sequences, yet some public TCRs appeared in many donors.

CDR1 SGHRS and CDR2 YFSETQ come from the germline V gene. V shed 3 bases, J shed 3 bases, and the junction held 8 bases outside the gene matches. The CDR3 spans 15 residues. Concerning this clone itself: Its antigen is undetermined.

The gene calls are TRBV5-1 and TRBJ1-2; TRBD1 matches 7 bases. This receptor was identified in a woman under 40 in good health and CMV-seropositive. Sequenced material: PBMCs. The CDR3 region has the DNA TGCGCCAGCAGCTACGGACAGGCCCCGGACTATGGCTACACCTTC. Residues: CASSYGQAPDYGYTF. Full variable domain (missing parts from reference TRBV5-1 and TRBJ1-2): KAGVTQTPRYLIKTRGQQVTLSCSPISGHRSVSWYQQTPGQGLQFLFEYFSETQRNKGNFPGRFSGRQFSNSRSEMNVSTLELGDSALYLCASSYGQAPDYGYTFGSGTRLTVV.